This T cell receptor beta chain is from a study of T-cell reconstitution after alpha-beta-depleted transplantation in children. Findings of the study overall: Counts and diversity of T cells one year after transplant came mostly from newly produced T cells. Reportedly, alpha-beta T cells present about two months post-transplant originated from several hundred expanded clones of graft origin.

The CDR3 has 12 amino acids. V was pared by 1 base and J by 11 bases, with 9 bases between. The V gene's germline CDR1 is ENHRY and CDR2 SYGVKD. In regard to this clonotype: Its target is not known.

The authors prepared the TCRbeta library with unique molecular identifiers. TCRdb reprocessed the PCR reads via MiXCR and lists one record per CDR3 protein. This sample has 530,000 or so distinct CDR3 sequences, with roughly 30% found just once. The material was PBMCs, obtained before TCRalphabeta/CD19-depleted stem cell transplant. The chain employs TRBV10-3 and TRBJ2-1; unclear D gene. This receptor was obtained from a boy less than two years old with Wiskott-Aldrich syndrome, due to receive a stem cell transplant. CDR3 in DNA: TGTGCCATCAGTGAGTTGCGCGGTCAGCAGTTCTTC. Encoded protein: CAISELRGQQFF.